Reported below is one TCR beta chain. The target antigen is unknown. The CDR3 spans 14 residues. Looked up from germline, CDR1 is SNHLY and CDR2 is FYNNEI. Trimming took off 1 base at V and 4 bases at J, with 8 bases between the two ends. The sample comes from a study of OX40 agonist ivuxolimab in advanced cancers. Study in general: Among those enrolled, mean age was about 62 years (range roughly 23 to 85) and 70% to 85% were male.

The data were produced by immunoSEQ multiplex PCR, yet TCRdb's version contains in-frame clones alone and is incomplete. The table records around 95,000 clones, approximately 90% of them present only once. Study conclusions and caveats: Averaging showed that CD8+ T cells had more expanded clones than CD4+ did.

V and J are TRBV2 and TRBJ1-5; D call uncertain. The source material was CD4+ or CD8+ T cells sorted from blood, sampled in a trial of the OX40 agonist ivuxolimab. The receptor's source is an adult with an advanced solid tumor such as melanoma, head and neck, liver or kidney cancer. DNA of the CDR3: TGTGCCAGCAGTGAAGTACTCTTAAATCAGCCCCAGCATTTT. Amino acids: CASSEVLLNQPQHF. Supplemented by reference TRBV2 and TRBJ1-5, the full variable domain reads EPEVTQTPSHQVTQMGQEVILRCVPISNHLYFYWYRQILGQKVEFLVSFYNNEISEKSEIFDDQFSVERPDGSNFTLKIRSTKLEDSAMYFCASSEVLLNQPQHFGDGTRLSIL.